The present T cell receptor beta chain was sequenced within a study of regulatory dendritic cells for organ transplantation. The study's findings and limits: Memory T cells were less diverse than naive, with memory CD8+ most oligoclonal. Regulatory dendritic cells appeared to expand memory CD8+ clones less than mature ones.

Allogeneic regulatory or mature dendritic cells were co-cultured for approximately 5 days with CFSE-labeled sorted T cells at 1:10. CD4+ or CD8+ T cells were sorted as naive CD45RA+ or memory CD45RO+. TCRdb's copy holds only in-frame clones and misses some; the assay was immunoSEQ multiplex PCR. The table shows around 20,000 clones, with around 85% occurring only once. In regard to this clone: The antigen remains unidentified.

The germline gives CDR1 MDHEN, CDR2 SYDVKM. V lost 9 bases and J lost 1, with 16 bases in between. This CDR3 is 14 amino acids long. The receptor's source is a human donor in good health. Sequenced: naive CD4+ T cells from blood cultured with regulatory dendritic cells. Subset meaning: CD45RA+ naive T cells. The chain combines TRBV28 with TRBJ2-7; tentatively, D is TRBD1 (6 bases). Written as DNA, the CDR3 is TGTGCCAGTCAGGACAGCCCGGATTCCTACGAGCAGTACTTC. Protein sequence: CASQDSPDSYEQYF.